Listed here are 9 T cell receptor beta chains from one sample, sequenced in a study of shared clonotypes between healthy human individuals. This table comes from immunoSEQ multiplex PCR, and its TCRdb copy is limited to in-frame clones, with some not included. The table has around 2,100,000 clones, around 96% seen once; the top ten hold 0.95% to 1.5%. Positively selected for CCR7, the CD45RO-negative cells used as naive CD8 cells excluded terminally differentiated effector memory CD45RA+ cells. Sample: naive CD8+ T cells sorted from blood. The receptors shown here come from a man between 18 and 35 years old in good health.

J is TRBJ2-7 and V is TRBV6-1; the match to TRBD1 covers 8 bases. The CDR3 totals 14 residues. Germline V gives CDR1 MNHNS, CDR2 SASEGT. The trim removed 4 bases at V and 3 bases at J, leaving 5 bases unmatched. CDR3 coding DNA: TGTGCCAGCAGTGTGGGACAGGTGTACTACGAGCAGTACTTC. This encodes CASSVGQVYYEQYF.

This chain uses TRBV9 with TRBJ1-2, with 12 bases fitting TRBD1. Germline lookup yields CDR1 SGDLS and CDR2 YYNGEE. Trimming at V came to 0 bases and at J to 4 bases, leaving 19 bases not matched to a gene. The CDR3 loop spans 21 amino acids. The CDR3 bases are TGTGCCAGCAGCGTAGCTTCCGGGACAGGGGGCGCGCCCGGGGGCATCTATGGCTACACCTTC. Its translation: CASSVASGTGGAPGGIYGYTF.

The J gene is TRBJ2-7, the V gene TRBV5-1; D possibly uses TRBD1 or TRBD2 (5 bases each). Trimming cost V 0 bases and J 4 bases, with 14 bases left between them. CDR3 length equals 15 residues. CDR1 and CDR2 (germline): SGHRS, YFSETQ. CDR3 nucleotide sequence: TGCGCCAGCAGCTTGGCCCTGGGGGATCGGTACGAGCAGTACTTC. It yields the protein CASSLALGDRYEQYF.

CDR3 nucleotides: TGTGCCTGGGCCGGGCCCGGGAGCCCCTACGAGCAGTACTTC. Translation gives CAWAGPGSPYEQYF. The chain uses TRBV30 and TRBJ2-7; perhaps TRBD2 as D (6 bases). This CDR3 has 14 amino acids. V was pared by 5 bases and J by 2 bases, with 16 bases between. Germline CDR1 is GTSNPN and CDR2 is SVGIG (reference sequence).

The chain uses TRBV6-1 and TRBJ1-5; the D is unclear. With 1 base removed from V and 10 bases from J, the gap between germline ends came to 14 bases. The CDR3 consists of 14 residues. Germline CDR1 and CDR2: MNHNS and SASEGT. For the CDR3, the DNA is TGTGCCAGCAGTGAAGACGGACCGGACCAACCCCAGCATTTT. Its translation: CASSEDGPDQPQHF.

The gene calls are TRBV29-1 and TRBJ2-2, with 11 bases identical to TRBD2. Germline assignment: CDR1 SQVTM and CDR2 ANQGSEA. The junction had 8 bases not matched to a gene; V was cut back by 5 bases and J by 6 bases. The CDR3 spans 15 residues. The DNA for the CDR3 is TGCAGCGTTTTATTCGGACTAGCGGGTGCCGGGGAGCTGTTTTTT. Protein: CSVLFGLAGAGELFF.

The genes are TRBV7-2 and TRBJ2-7; 12 nucleotides agree with TRBD1. CDR3 length: 17 residues. The germline V gene encodes CDR1 SGHTA and CDR2 FQGNSA. The V segment lost 3 bases and the J segment 3 bases; nucleotides outside the gene matches: 9. This CDR3 reads CASSFARDRGQGYEQYF. The CDR3 DNA follows: TGTGCCAGCAGCTTCGCTCGGGACAGGGGGCAAGGCTACGAGCAGTACTTC.

The chain links TRBV13 to TRBJ1-1; D unresolved. The germline gives CDR1 PRHDT, CDR2 FYEKMQ (reference sequence). The CDR3 has 13 amino acids. Between the trimmed V and J ends, which lost 1 base and 10 bases, there was a span of 13 bases. In DNA, the CDR3 is TGTGCCAGCAGCTTAGCGGGTGGCGAGGGAGCTTTCTTT. The encoded protein is CASSLAGGEGAFF.

The rearrangement joins TRBV5-6 to TRBJ1-2; tentative D call: TRBD1 (6 bases). This CDR3 has 14 amino acids. The V and J ends lost 5 bases and 7 bases respectively, with 18 bases between them. CDR1 SGHDT and CDR2 YYEEEE come from the germline V gene. This chain's CDR3 is CASSITGGSGGYTF. CDR3 DNA sequence: TGTGCCAGCAGTATAACGGGGGGCTCGGGTGGCTACACCTTC.